The rows below give T cell receptor beta chains drawn from one sample of a study of Ad26.COV2.S vaccination and SARS-CoV-2 variants. This table comes from immunoSEQ multiplex PCR, and its TCRdb copy is limited to in-frame clones, with some not included. The table includes approximately 90,000 clones, less than 85% detected once. This sample comprised peripheral blood, obtained after recovery from COVID-19. Source of these receptors: a human donor who had recovered from COVID-19. The CDR3 runs from the conserved cysteine through the conserved F or W. Fields, in order: clone size, J gene, D gene, V gene, CDR3 DNA, CDR3 protein. The D gene is left open where the match is weak. The listing skips clone size in some rows; elsewhere it reads once, few, many or a size class.

clone_size: -; j_call: TRBJ2-2; d_call: -; v_call: TRBV7-2; cdr3_nt: TGTGCCAGCAGCTTAGGGAACAGGGGGGGTACCGGGGAGCTGTTTTTT; cdr3_aa: CASSLGNRGGTGELFF
clone_size: -; j_call: TRBJ1-3; d_call: -; v_call: TRBV28; cdr3_nt: TGTGCCAGCAGCCCAGAAGGGGCCTCCCTCTCTGGAAACACCATATATTTT; cdr3_aa: CASSPEGASLSGNTIYF
clone_size: once; j_call: TRBJ1-1; d_call: TRBD1; v_call: TRBV25-1; cdr3_nt: TGTGCCAGCAGTGAATACCTCAGCCCAGGGGGCACTGAAGCTTTCTTT; cdr3_aa: CASSEYLSPGGTEAFF
clone_size: few; j_call: TRBJ2-1; d_call: TRBD2; v_call: TRBV15; cdr3_nt: TGTGCCACCAGCCTGCGGACTAGCGGGATTGGAGTCTACAATGAGCAGTTCTTC; cdr3_aa: CATSLRTSGIGVYNEQFF
clone_size: -; j_call: TRBJ2-7; d_call: -; v_call: TRBV7-2; cdr3_nt: TGTGCCAGCAGCCACCGACAGGGGGGGGAGCGGGAGGACAACGAGCAGTACTTC; cdr3_aa: CASSHRQGGEREDNEQYF
clone_size: few; j_call: TRBJ2-4; d_call: -; v_call: TRBV9; cdr3_nt: TGTGCCAGCAGCCAAGGGGTAGCCCCTACCAAAAACATTCAGTACTTC; cdr3_aa: CASSQGVAPTKNIQYF
clone_size: -; j_call: TRBJ2-6; d_call: -; v_call: TRBV2; cdr3_nt: TGTGCCAGCAGGGAGACAGTGACTGGGGCCAACGTCCTGACTTTC; cdr3_aa: CASRETVTGANVLTF
clone_size: few; j_call: TRBJ2-2; d_call: -; v_call: TRBV18; cdr3_nt: TGTGCCAGCTCACGAGACACCGGGACGGCACTGGCCGGGGAGCTGTTTTTT; cdr3_aa: CASSRDTGTALAGELFF
clone_size: -; j_call: TRBJ2-3; d_call: -; v_call: TRBV27; cdr3_nt: TGTGCCAGCAGGCATATGACAGATACGCAGTATTTT; cdr3_aa: CASRHMTDTQYF
clone_size: -; j_call: TRBJ1-1; d_call: -; v_call: TRBV13; cdr3_nt: TGTGCCAGCAGCCGCCAACGGAGGGGTTTGCTCACTGAAGCTTTCTTT; cdr3_aa: CASSRQRRGLLTEAFF
clone_size: -; j_call: TRBJ2-1; d_call: TRBD1; v_call: TRBV5-8; cdr3_nt: TGTGCCAGCAGCTTTCCCAGGGGGCCCCGCCCCAATGAGCAGTTCTTC; cdr3_aa: CASSFPRGPRPNEQFF
clone_size: -; j_call: TRBJ2-3; d_call: TRBD2; v_call: TRBV7-2; cdr3_nt: TGTGCCAGCAGCCCCCAATCGACTAGCGGAACAGATACGCAGTATTTT; cdr3_aa: CASSPQSTSGTDTQYF
clone_size: -; j_call: TRBJ2-7; d_call: -; v_call: TRBV12-3/TRBV12-4; cdr3_nt: TGTGCCAGCAGTGGGACGGAACGTTACGAGCAGTACTTC; cdr3_aa: CASSGTERYEQYF